The following is a T cell receptor (beta chain) sequence with its context. Its antigen is not yet known. No per-base quality is available; no much larger clone lies one base away. At one collaborating source in Seattle, patients were enrolled during active infection and were followed longitudinally through the course of disease. Collaborating institutions collected whole blood in K2EDTA tubes following their own protocols. Collaborator samples were shipped for TCRbeta analysis as frozen whole blood, isolated PBMCs, or DNA extracted from either sample type. For CDR1 and CDR2, the germline V gene (reference sequence) lists SGHNT and YYREEE. The germline V end is reduced by 1 base and the J end by 0 bases; junction bases left unmatched: 12. From its cysteine to its phenylalanine, the CDR3 spans 18 amino acids. Just CDR3 DNA is preserved here, 54 bases in frame from base 1. TCRbeta CDR3 regions were amplified from genomic DNA using the immunoSEQ Assay, a bias-controlled multiplex PCR. Per the original workflow: Within the assay, amplification of reference gene primers was used to estimate how many nucleated cells each sample contained. Sequence reads were collapsed and filtered to measure the absolute abundance of every unique TCRbeta CDR3 rearrangement. Productive Simpson clonality was computed per sample as the square root of Simpson's diversity index over productive rearrangements. The table was pulled from immuneACCESS by TCRdb, which kept in-frame rearrangements only. Such tables lose some clones; where checked, under half of the loss comes from unresolved V genes, and the rest has no known cause. That table supplies the V and J calls and clone size; D and trimming were determined from the DNA. The sample yields approximately 200,000 clones; 75% to 85% were counted once. The top ten clonotypes cover 5.5% to 7% of the sample.

The data stem from a study of blood T cell repertoires in COVID-19 (dated by TCRdb to about 2020). About the investigation overall: Samples from collaborators originated in the United States, Italy and Spain and spanned both the acute and convalescent phases of COVID-19. The material from the prospective study consisted of cDNA or gDNA derived from T cells, B-cell-depleted T cells, or PBMCs. Subjects who had been exposed to COVID-19, were actively infected with it, or had recovered from it provided the deeply sampled blood TCRbeta repertoires that made up the dataset. The repertoires were released in a freely available public database intended as a resource for research on the immune response to SARS-CoV-2. The samples were drawn from two sources: the first 160 participants of the ongoing ImmuneRACE study, and 1,000 to 1,500 subjects contributed by 6 global collaborators. Sample metadata almost always included a de-identified subject ID, COVID-19 status, age in years and sex. HLA class I and class II types, where available, came from metadata supplied by the sample provider rather than from assay-based typing. Study-wide conclusions, independent of this receptor: The amount of clinical and demographic metadata varied by source and participant and was provided uncurated.

The receptor's source is a woman in her thirties or forties with COVID-19, enrolled during active disease. The specimen was peripheral blood. The chain was built from TRBV5-4 and TRBJ1-2, and 7 junctional nucleotides match TRBD1. The DNA sequence is given as TGTGCCAGCAGCTTGCGTTTCCGGACAGGACGCACTAACTATGGCTACACCTTC. This yields the protein CASSLRFRTGRTNYGYTF.